The present T cell receptor (beta chain) was sequenced within a study of patients and donors after allogeneic stem cell transplantation. This clonotype was counted at least ten times. TCRdb redid the calling of the RT-PCR reads with MiXCR, one entry per CDR3 protein. This table holds some 880,000 distinct CDR3 sequences, 15% to 20% found once. Germline V gives CDR1 SGHTA, CDR2 FQGTGA. V shed 5 bases and J shed 2 bases, with 9 bases lying between them. The CDR3 has 14 amino acids. The sequencing input was blood, either unsorted or a sorted T cell fraction (not recorded which). V usage is TRBV7-3 and J usage is TRBJ1-4; D uncertain. The TCR originated in a human donor who was either an allogeneic HSCT recipient or a stem cell or donor lymphocyte infusion donor (not recorded which). It is not recorded whose cells these are; they may come from a transplant donor. This CDR3 is CASSKTQTNEKLFF. The CDR3 nucleotides are TGTGCCAGCAGCAAAACTCAGACTAATGAAAAACTGTTTTTT.